This record covers a single T cell receptor (beta chain). The sample belongs to a study of control samples from healthy donors and cancer patients. Method: immunoSEQ multiplex PCR; TCRdb's copy keeps in-frame clones and lacks some. In the table there are under 65,000 clones, about 90% of which are singletons. Trimming pared 0 bases from V and 12 bases from J, leaving 20 bases between. Germline CDR1 and CDR2: MGHRA and YSYEKL. The CDR3 length is 15 residues. The chain joins TRBV4-1 to TRBJ1-2; maybe TRBD1 (5 bases). Sequences were obtained from PBMCs. This TCR was sampled from an older woman with lung cancer. The CDR3 DNA is TGCGCCAGCAGCCAAGACCGTGTCCAGGGTAGTGGTCACACCTTC. Protein product: CASSQDRVQGSGHTF.